These 13 T cell receptor beta chains originate from one sample sequenced in a study of blood T cell repertoires in COVID-19. TCRdb keeps only in-frame clones here, not all; method: immunoSEQ multiplex PCR. The sample holds approximately 230,000 clones, about 80% seen once. The sequenced material came from peripheral blood. Receptors originate from an elderly man with acute or convalescent COVID-19.

This chain links TRBV7-3 with TRBJ1-1; D perhaps matches TRBD1 (5 bases). V was clipped by 2 bases and J by 5 bases, with 12 bases between them. CDR1 is SGHTA and CDR2 is FQGTGA in the germline V gene. The CDR3 runs 14 residues. The CDR3 DNA reads as TGTGCCAGCAGCTTACGAGCAGGGTTGACTGAAGCTTTCTTT. Its translation is CASSLRAGLTEAFF.

In DNA, the CDR3 is TGTGCCAGCAGTTTTGGGACAGGGAACTACGAGCAGTACTTC. Protein product: CASSFGTGNYEQYF. V is TRBV28 and J is TRBJ2-7, with 9 positions matching TRBD1. The CDR3 is 14 residues long. V shed 3 bases, J shed 3 bases, and the junction held 3 bases outside the gene matches. Per the germline V gene, CDR1 is MDHEN and CDR2 is SYDVKM.

The genes are TRBV18 and TRBJ1-1, with a weak D call TRBD1 (5 bases). The germline V and J ends were trimmed by 3 bases and 5 bases, with 10 bases remaining between them. The CDR3 is 13 amino acids. The V gene's germline CDR1 is KGHSH and CDR2 LQKENI. CDR3 protein: CASSPSGVTEAFF. The DNA of the CDR3 is TGTGCCAGCTCACCGTCGGGGGTTACTGAAGCTTTCTTT.

The CDR3 DNA reads TGCGCCAGCAGCTTGGCCGGGACAGACCCCTACGAGCAGTACTTC. This codes for CASSLAGTDPYEQYF. V usage is TRBV5-1 and J usage is TRBJ2-7; 7 nucleotides match TRBD1. The CDR3 covers 15 residues. The V and J ends lost 0 bases and 2 bases, in that order; junction bases with no gene match: 5. Germline V gene data show CDR1 as SGHRS and CDR2 as YFSETQ.

This chain joins TRBV28 and TRBJ2-3; the match to TRBD2 covers 11 bases. CDR3 length: 16 amino acids. V gave up 3 bases and J gave up 6 bases; unmatched junction bases: 8. Germline CDR1 reads MDHEN; CDR2 reads SYDVKM. CDR3: CASSLPSGGLRDTQYF. In DNA, the CDR3 is TGTGCCAGCAGTTTGCCTAGCGGGGGGCTCAGGGATACGCAGTATTTT.

The rearrangement uses TRBV5-1 and TRBJ1-1, with 7 bases identical to TRBD1. With 0 bases clipped from V and 3 bases from J, the junction kept 5 bases outside the gene matches. The germline V gene has CDR1 SGHRS and CDR2 YFSETQ. This CDR3 is 15 amino acids long. The CDR3 loop is CASSLVMGQYTEAFF. Here the CDR3 DNA reads TGCGCCAGCAGCTTGGTGATGGGACAGTACACTGAAGCTTTCTTT.

This chain connects TRBV9 to TRBJ1-6; D ambiguous. V lost 3 bases, J lost 11 bases, and 12 bases lay in between. The CDR3 loop spans 13 amino acids. Germline assignment: CDR1 SGDLS and CDR2 YYNGEE. The DNA for the CDR3 is TGTGCCAGCAGCGGACGATTAAGCGCACCCCTCCACTTT. It encodes CASSGRLSAPLHF.

This chain joins TRBV6-5 and TRBJ2-1; a weak D match, TRBD1 (6 bases). The germline V and J ends were trimmed by 5 bases and 9 bases, with 20 bases remaining between them. CDR1 and CDR2 from the germline V gene are MNHEY and SVGAGI. The CDR3 length is 15 residues. The CDR3 nucleotides are TGTGCCAGCAGTCCTACGTGGGTCCCCAGGGGTGAGCAGTTCTTC. Translation: CASSPTWVPRGEQFF.

The rearrangement uses TRBV5-1 and TRBJ2-3; 7 positions match TRBD2. Germline V gene sequence: CDR1 SGHRS, CDR2 YFSETQ. V dropped 3 bases and J dropped 2; count of bases not matched to a gene: 6. CDR3 size: 15 residues. The CDR3 nucleotides read TGCGCCAGCAGCTGGGGAGCGGGGCCCACAGATACGCAGTATTTT. Amino acids: CASSWGAGPTDTQYF.

J is TRBJ2-2 and V is TRBV24-1; 10 nucleotides line up with TRBD1. Trimming at V came to 4 bases and at J to 5 bases, leaving 12 bases not matched to a gene. The length of the CDR3 is 18 residues. Germline V gene sequence: CDR1 KGHDR, CDR2 SFDVKD. CDR3 DNA sequence: TGTGCCACCAGTGACCCCACCCGACAGGGGGCAAGGACCGGGGAGCTGTTTTTT. Translating gives CATSDPTRQGARTGELFF.

This clone was detected a few times. The gene calls are TRBV2 and TRBJ2-7; D gene ambiguous. Germline CDR1 SNHLY, CDR2 FYNNEI. Between the trimmed V and J ends, which lost 5 bases and 0 bases, there was a span of 14 bases. The CDR3 loop spans 15 amino acids. The CDR3 DNA follows: TGTGCCAGCAGTAAAGACACCCGGAGCTCCTACGAGCAGTACTTC. It codes for CASSKDTRSSYEQYF.

V is TRBV28 and J is TRBJ2-7; 7 bases align to TRBD1. Germline loops: CDR1 MDHEN, CDR2 SYDVKM. This CDR3 is built from 12 residues. The trim removed 5 bases at V and 5 bases at J, leaving 3 bases unmatched. CDR3 sequence (DNA): TGTGCCAGCAGTGGGGACAGAGACGAGCAGTACTTC. It encodes CASSGDRDEQYF.

The chain is built from TRBV24-1 and TRBJ1-4; 9 bases align to TRBD1. This CDR3 has 15 residues. The ends lost 3 bases at V and 10 bases at J; junction bases unmatched: 8. Germline CDR1 reads KGHDR; CDR2 reads SFDVKD. CDR3 sequence: CATSDAGTGQGKLFF. As DNA, the CDR3 is TGTGCCACCAGTGATGCGGGGACAGGGCAGGGAAAACTGTTTTTT.